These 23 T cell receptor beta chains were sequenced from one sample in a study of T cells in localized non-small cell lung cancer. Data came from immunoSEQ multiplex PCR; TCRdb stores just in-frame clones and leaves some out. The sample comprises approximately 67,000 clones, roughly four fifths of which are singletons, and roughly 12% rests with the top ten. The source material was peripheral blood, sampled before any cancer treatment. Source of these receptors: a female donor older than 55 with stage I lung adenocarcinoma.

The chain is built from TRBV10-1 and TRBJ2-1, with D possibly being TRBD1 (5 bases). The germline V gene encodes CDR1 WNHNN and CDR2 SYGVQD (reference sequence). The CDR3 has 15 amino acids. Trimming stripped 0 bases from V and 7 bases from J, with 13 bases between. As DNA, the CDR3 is TGCGCCAGCAGTGAGTCGGGGCTACTGGGAAATGAGCAGTTCTTC. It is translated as CASSESGLLGNEQFF.

The CDR3: CASSQETSGYNSPLHF. For the CDR3, the DNA is TGTGCCAGCAGCCAAGAAACTTCGGGATATAATTCACCCCTCCACTTT. This chain connects TRBV4-2 to TRBJ1-6, with D uncertain. V lost 0 bases, J lost 4 bases, and 10 bases lay in between. The germline CDR1 and CDR2 sequences are LGHNA and YNFKEQ. This CDR3 is built from 16 residues.

CDR3 protein: CASSQGEGLAEETQYF. The CDR3, as DNA: TGTGCCAGCAGCCAAGGGGAGGGACTAGCGGAAGAGACCCAGTACTTC. The chain combines TRBV4-2 with TRBJ2-5, with TRBD2 matching 11 bases. Unmatched junction bases numbered 4, after V lost 1 base and J lost 3 bases. This CDR3 has 16 amino acids. CDR1 and CDR2 from the germline V gene are LGHNA and YNFKEQ.

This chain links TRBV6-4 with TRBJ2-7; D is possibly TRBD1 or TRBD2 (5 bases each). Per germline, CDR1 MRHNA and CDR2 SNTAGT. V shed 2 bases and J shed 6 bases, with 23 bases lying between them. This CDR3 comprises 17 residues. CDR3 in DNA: TGTGCCAGCAGTGACGGGCCGTGTGGGGGAAATATTTGCGAGCAGTACTTC. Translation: CASSDGPCGGNICEQYF.

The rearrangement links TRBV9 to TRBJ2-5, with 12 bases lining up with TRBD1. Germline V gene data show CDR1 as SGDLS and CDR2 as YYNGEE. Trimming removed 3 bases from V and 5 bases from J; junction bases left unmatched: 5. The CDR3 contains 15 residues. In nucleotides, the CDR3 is TGTGCCAGCAGCGGGGGACAGGGGGCAGGGGAGACCCAGTACTTC. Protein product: CASSGGQGAGETQYF.

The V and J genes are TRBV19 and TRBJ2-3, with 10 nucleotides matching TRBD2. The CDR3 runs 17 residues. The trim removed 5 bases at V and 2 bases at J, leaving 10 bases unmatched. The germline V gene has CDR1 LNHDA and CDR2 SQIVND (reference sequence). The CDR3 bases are TGTGCCAGTAGTGACAATGGACTAGCGGCTGACACAGATACGCAGTATTTT. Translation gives CASSDNGLAADTDTQYF. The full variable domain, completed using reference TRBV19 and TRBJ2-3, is DGGITQSPKYLFRKEGQNVTLSCEQNLNHDAMYWYRQDPGQGLRLIYYSQIVNDFQKGDIAEGYSVSREKKESFPLTVTSAQKNPTAFYLCASSDNGLAADTDTQYFGPGTRLTVL.

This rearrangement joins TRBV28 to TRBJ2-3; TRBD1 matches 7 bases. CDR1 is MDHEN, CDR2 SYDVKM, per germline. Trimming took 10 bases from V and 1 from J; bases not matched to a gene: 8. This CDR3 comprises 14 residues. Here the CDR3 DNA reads TGTGCCACCAGGGACAGCGGAGGCACAGATACGCAGTATTTT. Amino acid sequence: CATRDSGGTDTQYF.

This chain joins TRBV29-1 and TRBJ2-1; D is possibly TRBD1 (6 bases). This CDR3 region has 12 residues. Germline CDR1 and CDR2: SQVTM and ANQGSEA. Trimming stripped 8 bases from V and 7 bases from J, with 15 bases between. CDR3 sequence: CSQKQGRNEQFF. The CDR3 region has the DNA TGCAGCCAAAAACAGGGACGGAATGAGCAGTTCTTC.

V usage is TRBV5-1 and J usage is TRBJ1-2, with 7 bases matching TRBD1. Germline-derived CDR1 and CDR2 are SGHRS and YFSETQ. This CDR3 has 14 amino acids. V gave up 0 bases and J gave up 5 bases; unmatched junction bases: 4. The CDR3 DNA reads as TGCGCCAGCAGCTTGGGACAGGGTTCTTATGGCTACACCTTC. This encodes CASSLGQGSYGYTF.

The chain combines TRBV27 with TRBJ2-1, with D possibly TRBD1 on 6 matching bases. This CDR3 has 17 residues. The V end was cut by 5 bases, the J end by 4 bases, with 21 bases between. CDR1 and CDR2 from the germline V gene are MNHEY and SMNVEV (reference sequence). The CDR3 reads CASSRRQDSLSYNEQFF. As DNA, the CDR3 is TGTGCCAGCAGTCGACGCCAGGACAGCCTATCTTACAATGAGCAGTTCTTC.

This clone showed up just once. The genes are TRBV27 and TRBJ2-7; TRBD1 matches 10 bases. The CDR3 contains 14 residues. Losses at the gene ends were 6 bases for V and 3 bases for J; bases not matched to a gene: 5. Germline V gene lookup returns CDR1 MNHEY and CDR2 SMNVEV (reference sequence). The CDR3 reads CASRSGQGFYEQYF. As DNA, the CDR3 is TGTGCCAGCAGGTCGGGACAGGGGTTCTACGAGCAGTACTTC.

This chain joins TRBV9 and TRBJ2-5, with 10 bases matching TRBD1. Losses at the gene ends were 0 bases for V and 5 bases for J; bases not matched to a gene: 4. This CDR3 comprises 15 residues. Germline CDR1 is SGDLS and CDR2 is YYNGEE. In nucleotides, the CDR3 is TGTGCCAGCAGCGTAGGAGGGACAGGGGTCGAGACCCAGTACTTC. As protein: CASSVGGTGVETQYF.

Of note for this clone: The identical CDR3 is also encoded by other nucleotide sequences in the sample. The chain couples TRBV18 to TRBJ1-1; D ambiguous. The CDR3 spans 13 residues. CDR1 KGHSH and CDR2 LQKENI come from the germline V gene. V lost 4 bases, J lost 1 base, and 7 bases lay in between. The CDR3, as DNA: TGTGCCAGCTCACGGGTAAGGAACACTGAAGCTTTCTTT. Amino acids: CASSRVRNTEAFF.

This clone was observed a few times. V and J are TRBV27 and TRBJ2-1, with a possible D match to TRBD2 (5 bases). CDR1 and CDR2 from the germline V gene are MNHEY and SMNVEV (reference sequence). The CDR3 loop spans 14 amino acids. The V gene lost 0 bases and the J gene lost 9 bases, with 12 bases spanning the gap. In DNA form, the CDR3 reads TGTGCCAGCAGTTTATCGGAGGTTATCACTGAGCAGTTCTTC. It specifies CASSLSEVITEQFF.

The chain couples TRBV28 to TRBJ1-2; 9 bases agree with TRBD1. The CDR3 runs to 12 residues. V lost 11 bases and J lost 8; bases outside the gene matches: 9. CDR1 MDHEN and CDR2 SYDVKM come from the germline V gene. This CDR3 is CAGSQGARGYTF. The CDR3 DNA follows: TGTGCCGGATCACAGGGGGCAAGAGGCTACACCTTC.

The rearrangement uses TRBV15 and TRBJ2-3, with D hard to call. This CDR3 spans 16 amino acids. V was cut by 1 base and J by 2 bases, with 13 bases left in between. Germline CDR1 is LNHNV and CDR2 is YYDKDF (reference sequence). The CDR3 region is CATSRGARFPTDTQYF. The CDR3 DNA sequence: TGTGCCACCAGCAGAGGAGCCCGGTTTCCCACAGATACGCAGTATTTT. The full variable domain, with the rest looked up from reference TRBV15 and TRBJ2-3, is DAMVIQNPRYQVTQFGKPVTLSCSQTLNHNVMYWYQQKSSQAPKLLFHYYDKDFNNEADTPDNFQSRRPNTSFCFLDIRSPGLGDTAMYLCATSRGARFPTDTQYFGPGTRLTVL.

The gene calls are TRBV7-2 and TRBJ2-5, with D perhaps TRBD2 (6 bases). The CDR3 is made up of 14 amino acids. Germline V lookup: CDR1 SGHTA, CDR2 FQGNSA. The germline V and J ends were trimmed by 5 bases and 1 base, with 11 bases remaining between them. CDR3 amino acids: CASSRGGAQETQYF. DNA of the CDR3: TGTGCCAGCAGCCGAGGCGGGGCCCAAGAGACCCAGTACTTC.

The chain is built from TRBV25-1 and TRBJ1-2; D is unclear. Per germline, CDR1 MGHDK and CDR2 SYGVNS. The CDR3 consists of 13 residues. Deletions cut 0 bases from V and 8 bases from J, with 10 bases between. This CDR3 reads CASSEYWSYGYTF. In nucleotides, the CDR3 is TGTGCCAGCAGTGAATATTGGAGTTACGGCTACACCTTC.

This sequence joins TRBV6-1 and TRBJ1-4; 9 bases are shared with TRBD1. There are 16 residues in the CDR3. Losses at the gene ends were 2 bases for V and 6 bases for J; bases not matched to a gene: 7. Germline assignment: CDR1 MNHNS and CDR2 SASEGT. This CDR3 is CASSERGRTGDEKLFF. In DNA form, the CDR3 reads TGTGCCAGCAGTGAAAGGGGGAGGACAGGGGATGAAAAACTGTTTTTT.

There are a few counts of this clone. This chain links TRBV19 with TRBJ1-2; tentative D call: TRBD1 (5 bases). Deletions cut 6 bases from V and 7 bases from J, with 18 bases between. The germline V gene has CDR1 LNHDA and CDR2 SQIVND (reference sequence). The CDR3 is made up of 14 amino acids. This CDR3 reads CASRGAGQGSGYTF. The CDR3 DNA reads TGTGCCAGTAGGGGAGCGGGGCAGGGTTCTGGCTACACCTTC.

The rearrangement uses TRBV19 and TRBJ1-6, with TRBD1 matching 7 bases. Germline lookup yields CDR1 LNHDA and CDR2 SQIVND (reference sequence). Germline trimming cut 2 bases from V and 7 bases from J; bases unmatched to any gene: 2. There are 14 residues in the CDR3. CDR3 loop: CASSIQGVNSPLHF. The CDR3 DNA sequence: TGTGCCAGTAGTATACAGGGGGTCAATTCACCCCTCCACTTT.

The CDR3 DNA reads as TGTGCCAGCAGCTTACAGGGAGCTACGGGAGAAAAACTGTTTTTT. Amino acids: CASSLQGATGEKLFF. The V gene is TRBV11-2, the J gene TRBJ1-4; D may be TRBD1 (5 bases). Germline CDR1 reads SGHAT; CDR2 reads FQNNGV. The length of the CDR3 is 15 residues. V lost 2 bases to trimming and J lost 8 bases, with 15 bases between them.

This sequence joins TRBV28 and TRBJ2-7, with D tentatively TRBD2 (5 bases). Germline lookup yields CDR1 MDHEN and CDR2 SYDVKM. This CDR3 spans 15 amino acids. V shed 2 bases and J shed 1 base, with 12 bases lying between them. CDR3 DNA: TGTGCCAGCAGTTTAAGAGGGAAATTTTCCTACGAGCAGTACTTC. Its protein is CASSLRGKFSYEQYF.